A selection of T cell receptor beta chains follows, all from one sample in a study of PD-L1 blockade in urothelial cancer. This table comes from immunoSEQ multiplex PCR, and its TCRdb copy is limited to in-frame clones, with some not included. The sample has 100,000 or so clones; about 91% are singletons. Sequenced here: PBMCs, sampled around atezolizumab (anti-PD-L1) treatment. The source is an elderly woman with urothelial cancer. Both conserved end residues are part of each CDR3. A D gene is named only where the DNA matches it firmly. Rows may omit the clone size; those that give it use once, few, many or a size class.

J gene,V gene,D gene,clone size,CDR3 DNA,CDR3 protein
TRBJ2-1,TRBV29-1,TRBD2,NA,TGCAGCGTTGAAGCAGCGGGAGTTAGTGGCAATGAGCAGTTCTTC,CSVEAAGVSGNEQFF
TRBJ1-1,TRBV19,NA,NA,TGTGCCAGTAGGTTTCGGAACACTGAAGCTTTCTTT,CASRFRNTEAFF
TRBJ2-1,TRBV19,TRBD2,NA,TGTGCCAGTAGTATAGCCCGACTAGCGGGAGTCTACAATGAGCAGTTCTTC,CASSIARLAGVYNEQFF
TRBJ2-1,TRBV20-1,NA,NA,TGCAGTGCTAGCCCAGGGAATGAGCAGTTCTTC,CSASPGNEQFF
TRBJ2-6,TRBV5-6,TRBD1,NA,TGTGCCAGCAGCTTGTGGGGACAGGTTCTTTCTGGGGCCAACGTCCTGACTTTC,CASSLWGQVLSGANVLTF
TRBJ1-3,TRBV7-3,NA,NA,TGTGCCAGCAGCTTGTCCCCCCCCTGGCGACAGCTTTTCTCTGGAAACACCATATATTTT,CASSLSPPWRQLFSGNTIYF
TRBJ1-2,TRBV10-3,NA,NA,TGTGCCATCCAAAAGGGGGGGGACGTAAGTTATGGCTACACCTTC,CAIQKGGDVSYGYTF
TRBJ2-1,TRBV7-9,TRBD1,NA,TGTGCCAGCACCCGACAGGGAATCAGAGGGAATGAGCAGTTCTTC,CASTRQGIRGNEQFF
TRBJ1-2,TRBV27,NA,few,TGTGCCAGCAGCCCGTTTGGAGATGGCTACACCTTC,CASSPFGDGYTF
TRBJ2-3,TRBV7-9,TRBD1,NA,TGTGCCAGCAGCTTAAAGGGGACAGGGGGAACAGATACGCAGTATTTT,CASSLKGTGGTDTQYF
TRBJ1-4,TRBV6-1,NA,NA,TGTGCCAGCAGTGCTAGTCCGGCCCCAACTAATGAAAAACTGTTTTTT,CASSASPAPTNEKLFF
TRBJ2-1,TRBV28,TRBD2,NA,TGTGCCAGCGGCGGGAGGGCCTGGGATGAGCAGTTCTTC,CASGGRAWDEQFF
TRBJ2-1,TRBV6-6,NA,once,TGTGCCAGCAGCACAGACCCTGACAATGAGCAGTTCTTC,CASSTDPDNEQFF
TRBJ1-1,TRBV28,TRBD1,once,TGTGCCAGCAGTTCGGACAGGGTGTGGACTGAAGCTTTCTTT,CASSSDRVWTEAFF
TRBJ2-7,TRBV10-3,NA,NA,TGTGCCATCAGAAATACGGACTCATCCTACGAGCAGTACTTC,CAIRNTDSSYEQYF
TRBJ1-1,TRBV6-6,NA,NA,TGTGCCAGCAGTTGGGGGGACGGGACTGAAGCTTTCTTT,CASSWGDGTEAFF
TRBJ2-1,TRBV2,TRBD2,NA,TGTGCCAGCAGGACTAGCGGGCCCTACAATGAGCAGTTCTTC,CASRTSGPYNEQFF
TRBJ1-5,TRBV4-1,TRBD1,NA,TGCGCCAGCAGCCAAGCTCAGGACAGGGGCAGGTCCCAGCATTTT,CASSQAQDRGRSQHF
TRBJ2-1,TRBV7-9,TRBD1,NA,TGTGCCAGTACCGGGACAGGGGGTGGTGGCGGGGAGTTCTTC,CASTGTGGGGGEFF
TRBJ1-1,TRBV11-2,NA,once,TGTGCCAGCAGCTTAGCATTAGGGGCTGAAGCTTTCTTT,CASSLALGAEAFF
TRBJ2-7,TRBV28,NA,NA,TGTGCCAGCAGTTTAGGCGGGGTTGGTCTGGAGCAGTACTTC,CASSLGGVGLEQYF
TRBJ1-1,TRBV7-2,NA,NA,TGTGCCAGCAGCTTAGTTACTCTAAACACTGAAGCTTTCTTT,CASSLVTLNTEAFF
TRBJ1-4,TRBV5-1,TRBD1,NA,TGCGCCAGCAGCAGAATAGGGACAGGGGGCGCAACTAATGAAAAACTGTTTTTT,CASSRIGTGGATNEKLFF
TRBJ1-2,TRBV5-6,NA,NA,TGTGCCAGCAGCTTGGTTCCGGGGGTCTATGGCTACACCTTC,CASSLVPGVYGYTF
TRBJ1-1,TRBV19,NA,NA,TGTGCCAGTAGTATAGAAGGGGCCACTGAAGCTTTCTTT,CASSIEGATEAFF
TRBJ1-1,TRBV5-6,TRBD1,NA,TGTGCCAGCAGCACTACAGGGGCCCAAGCTTTCTTT,CASSTTGAQAFF
TRBJ2-1,TRBV7-3,NA,NA,TGTGCCAGCAGCCCTAGGACATCCTACAATGAGCAGTTCTTC,CASSPRTSYNEQFF
TRBJ1-2,TRBV28,NA,NA,TGTGCCAGCAGTTTAGGTTCGGGGTGGACCTCTCCGTATGGCTACACCTTC,CASSLGSGWTSPYGYTF
TRBJ1-1,TRBV28,TRBD1,once,TGTGCCAGCAGTTATATGACAGGGGGCCTGAGAGGGGAAGCTTTCTTT,CASSYMTGGLRGEAFF
TRBJ2-3,TRBV30,TRBD2,NA,TGTGCCATAACGGTCGGGCTAGCGGGAGCAGATACGCAGTATTTT,CAITVGLAGADTQYF
TRBJ1-2,TRBV27,NA,few,TGTGCCAGCAGACCCTCAGGGCAGTTGGAAGGCTACACCTTC,CASRPSGQLEGYTF
TRBJ2-1,TRBV5-4,NA,NA,TGTGCCAGCAGCCCGACAGAAAATGAGCAGTTCTTC,CASSPTENEQFF
TRBJ2-5,TRBV2,NA,NA,TGTGCCAGCAGTTGGACTTCGGAGACCCAGTACTTC,CASSWTSETQYF
TRBJ2-1,TRBV9,NA,NA,TGTGCCAGCAGCGCAAGGAGGGCCTCCGGGTACAATGAGCAGTTCTTC,CASSARRASGYNEQFF
TRBJ2-1,TRBV4-2,NA,NA,TGTGCCAGCAGCCAAGATCTTAGCTCCTACAATGAGCAGTTCTTC,CASSQDLSSYNEQFF
TRBJ2-2,TRBV5-4,NA,NA,TGTGCCAGCAGCGGGGGGACAGTGAACACCGGGGAGCTGTTTTTT,CASSGGTVNTGELFF
TRBJ2-1,TRBV27,TRBD1,NA,TGTGCCAGCACCCCGGACAGGGTGCGCAATGAGCAGTTCTTC,CASTPDRVRNEQFF
TRBJ1-2,TRBV5-8,NA,NA,TGTGCCAGCAGCCCTACTTCTCGGGGTTTTGGTGGCTACACCTTC,CASSPTSRGFGGYTF
TRBJ1-5,TRBV15,NA,once,TGTGCCACCAGCAGACCCGAGGGTCAGCCCCAGCATTTT,CATSRPEGQPQHF
TRBJ1-5,TRBV30,TRBD1,NA,TGTGCCTGGAGTGCCCCCGGGACAGTCCTTAATCAGCCCCAGCATTTT,CAWSAPGTVLNQPQHF
TRBJ2-7,TRBV25-1,NA,NA,TGTGCCAGCCAAGAGGACAGCTCCTACGAGCAGTACTTC,CASQEDSSYEQYF
TRBJ2-1,TRBV7-9,TRBD2,NA,TGTGCCAGCCAGAACCCGGGACTAGCAGGGATCGATGAGCAGTTCTTC,CASQNPGLAGIDEQFF
TRBJ2-2,TRBV18,NA,NA,TGTGCCAGCTCACCAAGGGACACCCACACCGGGGAGCTGTTTTTT,CASSPRDTHTGELFF
TRBJ1-5,TRBV4-1,NA,NA,TGCGCCAGCAGCCCTCTGGCGGGGGGTTATCAGCCCCAGCATTTT,CASSPLAGGYQPQHF
TRBJ2-1,TRBV5-8,NA,NA,TGTGCCAGCACCCCTAGGGGCAATGAGCAGTTCTTC,CASTPRGNEQFF
TRBJ2-5,TRBV5-1,TRBD1,NA,TGCGCCAGCAGCCTGTCGGGACAGCTCCAAGAGACCCAGTACTTC,CASSLSGQLQETQYF
TRBJ1-3,TRBV21-1,NA,NA,TGTGCCAGCAGCGCCTCCTTCCGGGAAAACTCTGGAAACACCATATATTTT,CASSASFRENSGNTIYF
TRBJ2-7,TRBV2,TRBD2,NA,TGTGCCAGCAGCGCCTCAGGAGCGGGAGCGGGCGAGCAGTACTTC,CASSASGAGAGEQYF
TRBJ2-7,TRBV19,NA,NA,TGTGCCAGTAGTATTCCGGCGGGGAGCTCCTACGAGCAGTACTTC,CASSIPAGSSYEQYF